This TCR beta chain originates from a study of control samples from healthy donors and cancer patients (dated by TCRdb to the early 2020s). Of note for this clone: No antigen is known for it. The record has no base qualities; no much larger clone is one base away.

Libraries were made using the immunoSEQ multiplex PCR assay. This is the immuneACCESS table as TCRdb keeps it, with only in-frame sequences that have V and J called. A part of the clones is gone; compared with another copy, unresolved V genes explain less than half, and the rest is unexplained. The sample includes fewer than 250,000 clones, with 90% to 95% observed a single time. The ten largest account for less than 2% of the sample. The CDR3 has 15 amino acids, counting the end cysteine and phenylalanine. Only the CDR3 region is kept as DNA, spanning 45 bases read in frame from base 1. Deletion took 4 bases off V and 10 bases off J, with a span of 20 bases between the germline ends.

The origin of this receptor is a man aged 30 to 45 in good health. Sequencing was performed on blood. The rearrangement joined TRBV5-3 to TRBJ1-4; possibly the D gene is TRBD1, per 5 matching bases. TRBV5-3 qualifies as an ORF whose function is uncertain. The DNA sequence is TGTGCCAGAAGCATGAAGGTGGTAGGGGACTCAAAACTGTTTTTT. The resulting protein is CARSMKVVGDSKLFF.